These 13 T cell receptor beta chains originate from one sample sequenced in a study of blood T cell repertoires in COVID-19. TCRdb's copy holds only in-frame clones and misses some; the assay was immunoSEQ multiplex PCR. The table has roughly 290,000 clones, about 90% seen once. Material for sequencing was PBMCs or T cells enriched from blood (not recorded which). These receptors were collected from a woman younger than 30 with acute COVID-19.

The chain joins TRBV5-8 to TRBJ1-5; D gene ambiguous. V was shortened by 6 bases and J by 0 bases, with 13 bases between the two germline ends. The CDR3 spans 15 residues. CDR1 and CDR2 (germline): SGHTS, YDEGEE. The CDR3 here is CASTNLRHSNQPQHF. DNA of the CDR3: TGTGCCAGCACCAACCTTCGACATAGCAATCAGCCCCAGCATTTT.

The chain carries TRBV3-1 (or the pseudogene TRBV3-2) and TRBJ2-1, with 7 bases aligning to TRBD2. V gave up 0 bases and J gave up 0 bases; unmatched junction bases: 5. Germline CDR1 and CDR2: LGHDT and YNNKEL (reference sequence). The CDR3 extends over 17 amino acids. CDR3 DNA: TGTGCCAGCAGCCAAGATAGGCGGGAGCACTCCTACAATGAGCAGTTCTTC. Its translation: CASSQDRREHSYNEQFF.

The gene calls are TRBV19 and TRBJ1-1; tentative D call: TRBD1 (5 bases). The V end lost 5 bases, the J end lost 4 bases, and 14 bases lay between the germline ends. CDR3 length equals 14 residues. The V gene's germline CDR1 is LNHDA and CDR2 SQIVND (reference sequence). The CDR3 sequence: CASSPLGGGTEAFF. CDR3 nucleotide sequence: TGTGCCAGTAGTCCCCTCGGGGGAGGCACTGAAGCTTTCTTT.

The chain uses TRBV6-5 and TRBJ1-1; no firm D call. Germline values: CDR1 MNHEY, CDR2 SVGAGI. Trimming took off 4 bases at V and 8 bases at J, with 8 bases between the two ends. This CDR3 has 11 amino acids. The CDR3 DNA follows: TGTGCCAGCAGTTTGGGAGTAGAAGCTTTCTTT. Translated: CASSLGVEAFF.

The chain links TRBV18 to TRBJ1-1, with 7 nucleotides matching TRBD1. CDR3 size: 14 residues. V trimming: 3 bases; J trimming: 3 bases; junction bases outside the gene matches: 4. Germline V lookup: CDR1 KGHSH, CDR2 LQKENI. As DNA, the CDR3 is TGTGCCAGCTCACCCAGACAGGGCCACACTGAAGCTTTCTTT. Translation: CASSPRQGHTEAFF. Drawing the rest from reference TRBV18 and TRBJ1-1, the complete variable domain is NAGVMQNPRHLVRRRGQEARLRCSPMKGHSHVYWYRQLPEEGLKFMVYLQKENIIDESGMPKERFSAEFPKEGPSILRIQQVVRGDSAAYFCASSPRQGHTEAFFGQGTRLTVV.

J is TRBJ1-1 and V is TRBV7-9; D ambiguous. Germline V gene lookup returns CDR1 SEHNR and CDR2 FQNEAQ (reference sequence). The V and J ends lost 5 bases and 0 bases respectively, with 16 bases between them. The CDR3 totals 16 residues. The CDR3 nucleotides read TGTGCCAGCAGCCCCAAGTGGGAGAGCATGAACACTGAAGCTTTCTTT. Protein: CASSPKWESMNTEAFF.

The chain couples TRBV4-1 to TRBJ2-7; the match to TRBD2 covers 8 bases. The germline gives CDR1 MGHRA, CDR2 YSYEKL. This CDR3 has 16 amino acids. The J segment lost 3 bases and the V segment lost 2 bases, leaving 9 bases of the junction unmatched. The CDR3 is CASSQSPGTRVYEQYF. The CDR3 bases are TGCGCCAGCAGCCAATCCCCCGGGACTAGAGTCTACGAGCAGTACTTC.

The V gene is TRBV12-3 or TRBV12-4, the J gene TRBJ1-1; a possible D gene is TRBD1 (5 bases). This CDR3 has 13 amino acids. Trimming took 5 bases from V and 5 from J, leaving 12 bases between them. The CDR3 DNA is TGTGCCAGCAGTAAACAGGTCGTAACTGAAGCTTTCTTT. Protein: CASSKQVVTEAFF.

The rearrangement uses TRBV4-1 and TRBJ1-3; D is perhaps TRBD1 (5 bases). CDR3 size: 16 residues. Trimming cost V 4 bases and J 0 bases, with 13 bases left between them. Germline CDR1 and CDR2: MGHRA and YSYEKL. The CDR3 DNA sequence: TGCGCCAGCAGCCGACCGGGACTTAGCTCTGGAAACACCATATATTTT. Amino acid sequence: CASSRPGLSSGNTIYF.

This clone was seen a single time. The rearrangement uses TRBV7-2 and TRBJ2-7; 9 bases line up with TRBD2. From germline, CDR1 is SGHTA and CDR2 FQGNSA. With 1 base clipped from V and 2 bases from J, the junction kept 6 bases outside the gene matches. The CDR3 loop spans 16 amino acids. This CDR3 reads CASSLVSGRFPYEQYF. The CDR3 nucleotides are TGTGCCAGCAGCTTAGTGAGCGGGAGGTTCCCCTACGAGCAGTACTTC. The full variable domain, in which reference TRBV7-2 and TRBJ2-7 provide the parts outside the CDR3, is GAGVSQSPSNKVTEKGKDVELRCDPISGHTALYWYRQSLGQGLEFLIYFQGNSAPDKSGLPSDRFSAERTGGSVSTLTIQRTQQEDSAVYLCASSLVSGRFPYEQYFGPGTRLTVT.

Points on this clone: The same CDR3 arises from other DNA sequences in this sample as well. J is TRBJ2-7 and V is TRBV28; 8 bases map to TRBD2. Trimming at V came to 2 bases and at J to 1 base, leaving 1 base not matched to a gene. The germline V gene has CDR1 MDHEN and CDR2 SYDVKM. The CDR3 length is 14 residues. CDR3 DNA sequence: TGTGCCAGCAGTTTAAGCGGGGGATCCTACGAGCAGTACTTC. This codes for CASSLSGGSYEQYF.

J is TRBJ1-5 and V is TRBV6-5, with 7 bases lining up with TRBD1. Germline-derived CDR1 and CDR2 are MNHEY and SVGAGI. With V trimmed by 2 bases and J by 3 bases, 7 bases remained unmatched. CDR3 length: 16 residues. For the CDR3, the DNA is TGTGCCAGCAGTTACCCAGGACAGGACCCCAATCAGCCCCAGCATTTT. This gives the protein CASSYPGQDPNQPQHF.

The sample holds one count of this clone. The chain joins TRBV5-4 to TRBJ2-1; 10 bases agree with TRBD2. V gave up 5 bases and J gave up 7 bases; unmatched junction bases: 12. From germline, CDR1 is SGHNT and CDR2 YYREEE (reference sequence). The CDR3 contains 16 residues. The CDR3 sequence is CASRLGASGSRNEQFF. DNA of the CDR3: TGTGCCAGCAGACTGGGGGCTAGCGGGAGTAGGAATGAGCAGTTCTTC.